This TCR beta chain was observed in a study of cytomegalovirus exposure and HLA in healthy donors. On the study more broadly: According to later analysis, the same platform produced the 90 to 150 validation and 666 first-cohort repertoires.

The donors were members of the validation cohort, which comprised approximately 120 subjects and was separate from the first cohort of roughly 700 subjects. Germline assignment: CDR1 LNHNV and CDR2 YYDKDF (reference sequence). The length of the CDR3 is 15 residues. V shed 0 bases, J shed 5 bases, and the junction held 5 bases outside the gene matches. As to this clone: Its antigen is as yet unknown.

TCRdb keeps only in-frame clones here, not all; method: immunoSEQ multiplex PCR. The sample lists 250,000 to 350,000 clones; approximately 85% were seen once. The study, taken as a whole, reports: Rare TCR sequences dominated, though some public TCRs recurred in many donors. Cytomegalovirus association was assigned to some 160 TCR beta chains.

The sample consisted of PBMCs. This clonotype was sampled from a man aged 25 to 40 in good health and CMV-seronegative. This chain links TRBV15 with TRBJ2-3; TRBD2 matches 7 bases. The CDR3 spells CATSRERGVKDTQYF. The CDR3 nucleotides read TGTGCCACCAGCAGAGAACGGGGGGTAAAAGATACGCAGTATTTT.